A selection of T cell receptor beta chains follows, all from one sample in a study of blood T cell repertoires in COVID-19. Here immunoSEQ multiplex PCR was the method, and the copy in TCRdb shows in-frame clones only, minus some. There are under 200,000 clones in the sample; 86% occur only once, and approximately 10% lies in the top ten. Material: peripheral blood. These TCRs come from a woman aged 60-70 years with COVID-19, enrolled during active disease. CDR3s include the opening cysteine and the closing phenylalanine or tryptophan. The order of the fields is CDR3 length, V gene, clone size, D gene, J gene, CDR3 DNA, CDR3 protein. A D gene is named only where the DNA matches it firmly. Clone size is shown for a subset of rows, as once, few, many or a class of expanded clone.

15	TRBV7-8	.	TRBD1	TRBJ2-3	TGTGCCAGCAGCAAAACCGGGACAGGGGGGCCCCGGCAGTATTTT	CASSKTGTGGPRQYF
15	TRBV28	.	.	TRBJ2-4	TGTGCCAGCAGTTTGGGGGGGGCAGTCGCCGACATTCAGTACTTC	CASSLGGAVADIQYF
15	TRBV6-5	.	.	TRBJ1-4	TGTGCCAGCAGACCAAACAGGGAGCGTTATGAAAAACTGTTTTTT	CASRPNRERYEKLFF
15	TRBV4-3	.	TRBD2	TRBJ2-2	TGCGCCAGCAGCACGAGACTAGCGGGATCCGGGGAGCTGTTTTTT	CASSTRLAGSGELFF
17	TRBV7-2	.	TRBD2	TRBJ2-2	TGTGCCAGCAGCTTATTCCGGCTAGCGGGAGACACCGGGGAGCTGTTTTTT	CASSLFRLAGDTGELFF
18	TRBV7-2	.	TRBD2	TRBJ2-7	TGTGCCAGCAGCTTAGTGGTGGGACTAGCGGGAGGGAGTTACGAGCAGTACTTC	CASSLVVGLAGGSYEQYF
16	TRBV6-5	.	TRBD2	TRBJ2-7	TGTGCCAGCAGTTACCCAACTAGCGGAAGCCAATACGAGCAGTACTTC	CASSYPTSGSQYEQYF
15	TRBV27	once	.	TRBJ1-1	TGTGCCAGCAGTCCACCACAGGGATTGGGCACTGAAGCTTTCTTT	CASSPPQGLGTEAFF
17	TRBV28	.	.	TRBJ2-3	TGTGCCAGCAGTTTAAGGGGGATGACTAGCACGACAGATACGCAGTATTTT	CASSLRGMTSTTDTQYF
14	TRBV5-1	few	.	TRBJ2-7	TGCGCCAGCAGTACGACCGGGAGTAATAACGAGCAGTACTTC	CASSTTGSNNEQYF
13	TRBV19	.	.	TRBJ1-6	TGTGCCAGTAGTATCGTGGCCAATTCACCCCTCCACTTT	CASSIVANSPLHF
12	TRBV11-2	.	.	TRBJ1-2	TGTGCCAGCAGCATGAACAGGGTTGGCTACACCTTC	CASSMNRVGYTF
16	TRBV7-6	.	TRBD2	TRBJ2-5	TGTGCCAGCAGCCCGATGGGACTAGCGGGAGGTGAGACCCAGTACTTC	CASSPMGLAGGETQYF
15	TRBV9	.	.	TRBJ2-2	TGTGCCAGCAGCGGGTACGCCAGCGGGCTCGGGGAGCTGTTTTTT	CASSGYASGLGELFF
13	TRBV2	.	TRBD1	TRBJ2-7	TGTGCCAGCAGTGGACAGGGGGGGAGCGAGCAGTACTTC	CASSGQGGSEQYF
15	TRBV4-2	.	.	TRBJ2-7	TGTGCCAGCAGCCAAGATGTAGGAGGGGCTGGAGAGCAGTACTTC	CASSQDVGGAGEQYF
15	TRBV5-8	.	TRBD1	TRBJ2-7	TGTGCCAGCAGCGCCCCGGGGACAGTTGCCTACGAGCAGTACTTC	CASSAPGTVAYEQYF
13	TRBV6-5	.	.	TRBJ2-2	TGTGCCAGCAGCCGAGGCAACACCGGGGAGCTGTTTTTT	CASSRGNTGELFF
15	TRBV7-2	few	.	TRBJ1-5	TGTGCCAGCAGCTTAGAGTCAGGGAGCAATCAGCCCCAGCATTTT	CASSLESGSNQPQHF
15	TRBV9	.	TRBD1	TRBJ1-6	TGTGCCAGCAGCGGAACCGGGACAGGCACTTCACCCCTCCACTTT	CASSGTGTGTSPLHF
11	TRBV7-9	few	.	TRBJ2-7	TGTGCCAGCAGCCCCGGGGGCGAGCAGTACTTC	CASSPGGEQYF
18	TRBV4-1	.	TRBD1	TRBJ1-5	TGCGCCAGCAGCCAAGGGGACAGGGTAAAGATTAGCAATCAGCCCCAGCATTTT	CASSQGDRVKISNQPQHF
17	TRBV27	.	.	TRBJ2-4	TGTGCCAGCAGTTTATCCACCCCGCAGGGGGGAAAAAACATTCAGTACTTC	CASSLSTPQGGKNIQYF
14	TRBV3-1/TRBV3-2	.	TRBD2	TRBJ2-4	TGTGCCAGCAGCCAATTTAGCGGGAGTGGCATTCAGTACTTC	CASSQFSGSGIQYF
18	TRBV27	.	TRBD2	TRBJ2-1	TGTGCCAGCAGTTTTAGACTAGCGGGAGGGCAATCCTACAATGAGCAGTTCTTC	CASSFRLAGGQSYNEQFF
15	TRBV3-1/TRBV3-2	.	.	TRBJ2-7	TGTGCCAGCAGCCACCTCCTAGCTGCGGCGTACGAGCAGTACTTC	CASSHLLAAAYEQYF
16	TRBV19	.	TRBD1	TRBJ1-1	TGTGCCAGTAAAATACCTTCGGGACAGGGTCGTACTGAAGCTTTCTTT	CASKIPSGQGRTEAFF
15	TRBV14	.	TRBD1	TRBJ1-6	TGTGCCAGCAGCCACCGGGACAGGGGTGATTCACCCCTCCACTTT	CASSHRDRGDSPLHF
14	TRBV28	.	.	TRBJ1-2	TGTGCCAGCGGTGGGTTCGGGACTAACTATGGCTACACCTTC	CASGGFGTNYGYTF
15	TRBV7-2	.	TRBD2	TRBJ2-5	TGTGCCAGCAGCTTCAGCGGGAGGTTTGAAGAGACCCAGTACTTC	CASSFSGRFEETQYF
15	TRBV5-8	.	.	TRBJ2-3	TGTGCCAGCAGCCCCACCGGGACTAGCACAGATACGCAGTATTTT	CASSPTGTSTDTQYF
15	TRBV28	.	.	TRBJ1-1	TGTGCCAGCAGTTTAAGGGGGGGATTGGGAACTGAAGCTTTCTTT	CASSLRGGLGTEAFF
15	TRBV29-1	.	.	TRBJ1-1	TGCAGCGTCGCCATCCACGACACGTCGAACACTGAAGCTTTCTTT	CSVAIHDTSNTEAFF
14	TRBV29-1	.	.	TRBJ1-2	TGCAGCGATCTCAGAGGGCAAGGAAACTATGGCTACACCTTC	CSDLRGQGNYGYTF
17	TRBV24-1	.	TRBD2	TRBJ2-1	TGTGCCACCAGTGACCCAGGACTAGCGAGGGTGCGCAATGAGCAGTTCTTC	CATSDPGLARVRNEQFF
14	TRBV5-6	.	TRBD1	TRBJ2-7	TGTGCCAGCAGCTGGGGGACAGCTGTCTACGAGCAGTACTTC	CASSWGTAVYEQYF
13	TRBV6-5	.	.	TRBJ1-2	TGTGCCAGCAGTTACGCGGCTAACTATGGCTACACCTTC	CASSYAANYGYTF
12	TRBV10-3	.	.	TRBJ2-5	TGTGCCATCAGTGACAGGGCGGAGACCCAGTACTTC	CAISDRAETQYF
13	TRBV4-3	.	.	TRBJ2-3	TGCGCCAGCAGCCAAGTAACCTCCAGTACGCAGTATTTT	CASSQVTSSTQYF
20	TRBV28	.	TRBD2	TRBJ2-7	TGTGCCAGCAGTTTGACTCCGGGACTAGCGGGAGTTTACCCACTCCACGAGCAGTACTTC	CASSLTPGLAGVYPLHEQYF
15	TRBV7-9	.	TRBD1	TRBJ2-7	TGTGCCAGCAGCCCACATCGGGACAGGGGTTACGAGCAGTACTTC	CASSPHRDRGYEQYF
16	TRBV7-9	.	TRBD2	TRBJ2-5	TGTGCCAGCAGCCTTCTGACTAGCGGGAGTGGAGAGACCCAGTACTTC	CASSLLTSGSGETQYF
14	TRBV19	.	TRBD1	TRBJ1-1	TGTGCCAGTATTCAGGGGGGACTTGGGACTGAAGCTTTCTTT	CASIQGGLGTEAFF
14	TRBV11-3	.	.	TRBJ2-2	TGTGCCAGCAGCTTAAGATCGGTCACCGGGGAGCTGTTTTTT	CASSLRSVTGELFF
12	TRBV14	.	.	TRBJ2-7	TGTGCCAGCAGGGCTGGCTCCTACGAGCAGTACTTC	CASRAGSYEQYF
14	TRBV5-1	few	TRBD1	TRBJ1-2	TGCGCCAGCAGCTCGCCGGGACAGGGTGGTGGCTACACCTTC	CASSSPGQGGGYTF
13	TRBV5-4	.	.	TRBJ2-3	TGTGCCAGCAGCTTGGGGCGGCTCGATACGCAGTATTTT	CASSLGRLDTQYF